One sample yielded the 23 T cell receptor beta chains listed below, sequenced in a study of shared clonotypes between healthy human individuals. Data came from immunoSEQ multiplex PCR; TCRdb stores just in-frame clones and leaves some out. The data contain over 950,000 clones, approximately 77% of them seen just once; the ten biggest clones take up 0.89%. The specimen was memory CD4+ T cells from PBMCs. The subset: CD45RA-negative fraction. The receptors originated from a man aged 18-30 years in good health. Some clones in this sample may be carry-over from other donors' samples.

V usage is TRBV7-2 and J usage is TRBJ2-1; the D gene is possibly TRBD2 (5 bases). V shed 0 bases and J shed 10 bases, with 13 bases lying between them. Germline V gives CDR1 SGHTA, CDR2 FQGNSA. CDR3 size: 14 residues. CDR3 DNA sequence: TGTGCCAGCAGCTTAGCCGGCATAGCGTACGAGCAGTTCTTC. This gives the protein CASSLAGIAYEQFF.

The CDR3 nucleotides are TGTGCCAGCAGTGAGCGGGACAGGGGGAACACTGAAGCTTTCTTT. Translation gives CASSERDRGNTEAFF. The genes are TRBV6-1 and TRBJ1-1; 10 bases map to TRBD1. After removal of 3 bases from V and 1 base from J, the junction contained 2 bases not matched to a gene. The CDR3 consists of 15 residues. Germline V gene data show CDR1 as MNHNS and CDR2 as SASEGT.

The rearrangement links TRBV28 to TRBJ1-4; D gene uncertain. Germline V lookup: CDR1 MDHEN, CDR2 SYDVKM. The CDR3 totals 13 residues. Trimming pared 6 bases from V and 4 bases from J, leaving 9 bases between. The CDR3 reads CASRILSNEKLFF. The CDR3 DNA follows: TGTGCCAGCAGGATACTGAGTAATGAAAAACTGTTTTTT.

The CDR3 DNA follows: TGTGCCAGCAGCTTAGAAGCCGTACTCCCTGGAAACACCATATATTTT. Translated: CASSLEAVLPGNTIYF. V is TRBV11-2 and J is TRBJ1-3; D remains ambiguous. Germline CDR1 is SGHAT and CDR2 is FQNNGV. The CDR3 is made up of 16 amino acids. The ends were cut back, 0 bases at V and 2 bases at J, with 11 bases in the middle.

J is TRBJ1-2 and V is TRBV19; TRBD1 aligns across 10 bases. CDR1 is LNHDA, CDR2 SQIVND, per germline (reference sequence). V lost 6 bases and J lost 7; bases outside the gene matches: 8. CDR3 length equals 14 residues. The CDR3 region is CASSPTGGAGGYTF. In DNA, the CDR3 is TGTGCCAGTAGCCCGACAGGGGGCGCCGGTGGCTACACCTTC. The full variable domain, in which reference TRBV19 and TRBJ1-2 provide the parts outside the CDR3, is DGGITQSPKYLFRKEGQNVTLSCEQNLNHDAMYWYRQDPGQGLRLIYYSQIVNDFQKGDIAEGYSVSREKKESFPLTVTSAQKNPTAFYLCASSPTGGAGGYTFGSGTRLTVV.

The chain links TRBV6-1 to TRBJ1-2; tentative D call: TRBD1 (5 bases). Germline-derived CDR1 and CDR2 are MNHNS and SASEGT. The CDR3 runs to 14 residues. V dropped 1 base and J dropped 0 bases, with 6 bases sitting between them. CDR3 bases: TGTGCCAGCAGTGAAGGGACAACTAACTATGGCTACACCTTC. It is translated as CASSEGTTNYGYTF.

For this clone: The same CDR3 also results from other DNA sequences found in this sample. CDR3 loop: CASSFGTGNTGELFF. CDR3 in DNA: TGCGCCAGCAGCTTTGGGACGGGGAACACCGGGGAGCTGTTTTTT. The chain combines TRBV5-1 with TRBJ2-2; tentatively, D is TRBD1 or TRBD2 (5 bases each). The CDR3 loop spans 15 amino acids. Per the germline V gene, CDR1 is SGHRS and CDR2 is YFSETQ. The V and J ends lost 2 bases and 1 base respectively, with 9 bases between them.

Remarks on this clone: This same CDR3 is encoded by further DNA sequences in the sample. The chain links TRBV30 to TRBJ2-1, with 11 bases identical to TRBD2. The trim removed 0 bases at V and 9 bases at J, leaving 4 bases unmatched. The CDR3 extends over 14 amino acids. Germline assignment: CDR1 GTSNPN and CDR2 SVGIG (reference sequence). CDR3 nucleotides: TGTGCCTGGAGTGTACTAGCGGGAGTGGGTGAGCAGTTCTTC. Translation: CAWSVLAGVGEQFF.

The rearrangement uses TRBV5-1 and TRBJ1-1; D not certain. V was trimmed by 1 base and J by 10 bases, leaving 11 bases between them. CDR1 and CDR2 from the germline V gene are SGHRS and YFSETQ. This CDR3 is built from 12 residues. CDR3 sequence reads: CASSLRGYSAFF. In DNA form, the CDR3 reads TGCGCCAGCAGCTTGCGGGGTTATTCAGCTTTCTTT.

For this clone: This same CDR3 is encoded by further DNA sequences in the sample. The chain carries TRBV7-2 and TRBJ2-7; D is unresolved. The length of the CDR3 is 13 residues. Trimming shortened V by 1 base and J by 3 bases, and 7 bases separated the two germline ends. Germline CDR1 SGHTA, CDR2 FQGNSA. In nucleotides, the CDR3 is TGTGCCAGCAGCTTAGAGCCCCACTACGAGCAGTACTTC. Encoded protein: CASSLEPHYEQYF.

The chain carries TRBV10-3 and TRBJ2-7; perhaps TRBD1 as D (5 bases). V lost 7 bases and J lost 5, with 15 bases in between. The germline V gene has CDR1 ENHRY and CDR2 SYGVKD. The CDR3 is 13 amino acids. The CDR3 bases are TGTGCCATCAAAGGGGCTGGTGAGGACGAGCAGTACTTC. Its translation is CAIKGAGEDEQYF.

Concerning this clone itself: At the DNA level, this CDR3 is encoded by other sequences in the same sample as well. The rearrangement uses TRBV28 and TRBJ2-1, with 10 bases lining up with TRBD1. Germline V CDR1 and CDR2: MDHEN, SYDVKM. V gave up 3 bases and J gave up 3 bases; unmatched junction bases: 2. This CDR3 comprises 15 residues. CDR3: CASSLWDRGYNEQFF. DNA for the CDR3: TGTGCCAGCAGTTTGTGGGACAGGGGCTACAATGAGCAGTTCTTC.

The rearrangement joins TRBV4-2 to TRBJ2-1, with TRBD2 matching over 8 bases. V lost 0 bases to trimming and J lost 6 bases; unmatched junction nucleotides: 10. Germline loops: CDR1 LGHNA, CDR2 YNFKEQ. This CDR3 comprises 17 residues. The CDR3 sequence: CASSQEEGAGVFNEQFF. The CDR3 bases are TGTGCCAGCAGCCAAGAAGAGGGAGCGGGAGTTTTCAATGAGCAGTTCTTC.

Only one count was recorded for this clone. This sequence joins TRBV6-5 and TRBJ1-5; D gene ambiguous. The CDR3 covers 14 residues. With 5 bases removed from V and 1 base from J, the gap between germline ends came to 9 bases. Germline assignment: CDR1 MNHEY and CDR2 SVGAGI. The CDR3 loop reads CASSQDFSNQPQHF. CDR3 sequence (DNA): TGTGCCAGCAGTCAGGACTTCAGCAATCAGCCCCAGCATTTT.

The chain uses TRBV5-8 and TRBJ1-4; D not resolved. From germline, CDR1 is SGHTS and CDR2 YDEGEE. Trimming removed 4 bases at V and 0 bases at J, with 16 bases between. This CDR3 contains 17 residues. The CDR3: CASSGGRGLATNEKLFF. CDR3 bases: TGTGCCAGCAGCGGAGGGCGAGGTTTGGCAACTAATGAAAAACTGTTTTTT.

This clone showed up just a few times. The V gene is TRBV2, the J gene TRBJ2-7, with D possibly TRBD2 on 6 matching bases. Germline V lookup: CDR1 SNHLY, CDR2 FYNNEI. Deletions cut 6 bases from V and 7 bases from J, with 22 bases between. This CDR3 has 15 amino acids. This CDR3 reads CASSASRGGLGEQYF. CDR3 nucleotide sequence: TGTGCCAGCAGCGCTTCGCGGGGCGGACTCGGGGAGCAGTACTTC.

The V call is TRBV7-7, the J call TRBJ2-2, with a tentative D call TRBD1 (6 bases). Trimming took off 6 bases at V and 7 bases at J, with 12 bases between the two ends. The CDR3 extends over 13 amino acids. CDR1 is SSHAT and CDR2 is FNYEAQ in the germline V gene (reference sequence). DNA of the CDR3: TGTGCCAGCAGGAACCAGGGGATCGGGGAGCTGTTTTTT. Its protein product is CASRNQGIGELFF.

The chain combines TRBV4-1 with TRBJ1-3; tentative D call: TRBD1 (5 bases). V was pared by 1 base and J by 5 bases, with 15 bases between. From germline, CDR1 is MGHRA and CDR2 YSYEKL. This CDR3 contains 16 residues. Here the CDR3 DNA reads TGCGCCAGCAGCCAAGGCTCCGGGGGATCGAGAAACACCATATATTTT. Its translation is CASSQGSGGSRNTIYF.

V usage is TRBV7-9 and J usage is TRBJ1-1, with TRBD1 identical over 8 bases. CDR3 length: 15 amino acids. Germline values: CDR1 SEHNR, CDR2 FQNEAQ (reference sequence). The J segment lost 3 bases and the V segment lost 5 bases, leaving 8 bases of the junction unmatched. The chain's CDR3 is CASSTYRGRDTEAFF. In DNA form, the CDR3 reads TGTGCCAGCAGCACTTACAGGGGGAGGGACACTGAAGCTTTCTTT.

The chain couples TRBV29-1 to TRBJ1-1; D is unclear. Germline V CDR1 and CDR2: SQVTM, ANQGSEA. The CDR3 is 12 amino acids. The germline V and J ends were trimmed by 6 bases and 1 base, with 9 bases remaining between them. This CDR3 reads CSVSPGNTEAFF. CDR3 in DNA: TGCAGCGTGTCCCCAGGGAACACTGAAGCTTTCTTT. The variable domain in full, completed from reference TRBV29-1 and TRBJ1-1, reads SAVISQKPSRDICQRGTSLTIQCQVDSQVTMMFWYRQQPGQSLTLIATANQGSEATYESGFVIDKFPISRPNLTFSTLTVSNMSPEDSSIYLCSVSPGNTEAFFGQGTRLTVV.

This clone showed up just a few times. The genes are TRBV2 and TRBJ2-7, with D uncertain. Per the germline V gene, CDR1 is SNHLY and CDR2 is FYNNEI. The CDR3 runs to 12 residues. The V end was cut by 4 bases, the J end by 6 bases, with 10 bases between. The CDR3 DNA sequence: TGTGCCAGCAGTGTTGAAAGGAGCGAGCAGTACTTC. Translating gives CASSVERSEQYF. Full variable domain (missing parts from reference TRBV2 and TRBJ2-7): EPEVTQTPSHQVTQMGQEVILRCVPISNHLYFYWYRQILGQKVEFLVSFYNNEISEKSEIFDDQFSVERPDGSNFTLKIRSTKLEDSAMYFCASSVERSEQYFGPGTRLTVT.

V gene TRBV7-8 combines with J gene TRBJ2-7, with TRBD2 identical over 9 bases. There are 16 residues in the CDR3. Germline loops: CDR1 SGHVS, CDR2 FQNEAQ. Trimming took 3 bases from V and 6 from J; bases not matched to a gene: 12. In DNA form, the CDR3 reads TGTGCCAGCAGCTTTTTTGCGGGAGGGAATTTGGGCGAGCAGTACTTC. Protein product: CASSFFAGGNLGEQYF.

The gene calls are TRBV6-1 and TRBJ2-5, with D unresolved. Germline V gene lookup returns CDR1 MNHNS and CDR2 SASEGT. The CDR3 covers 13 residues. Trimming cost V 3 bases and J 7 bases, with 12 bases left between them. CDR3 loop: CASSEGGAGTQYF. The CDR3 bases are TGTGCCAGCAGTGAGGGCGGAGCCGGGACCCAGTACTTC.